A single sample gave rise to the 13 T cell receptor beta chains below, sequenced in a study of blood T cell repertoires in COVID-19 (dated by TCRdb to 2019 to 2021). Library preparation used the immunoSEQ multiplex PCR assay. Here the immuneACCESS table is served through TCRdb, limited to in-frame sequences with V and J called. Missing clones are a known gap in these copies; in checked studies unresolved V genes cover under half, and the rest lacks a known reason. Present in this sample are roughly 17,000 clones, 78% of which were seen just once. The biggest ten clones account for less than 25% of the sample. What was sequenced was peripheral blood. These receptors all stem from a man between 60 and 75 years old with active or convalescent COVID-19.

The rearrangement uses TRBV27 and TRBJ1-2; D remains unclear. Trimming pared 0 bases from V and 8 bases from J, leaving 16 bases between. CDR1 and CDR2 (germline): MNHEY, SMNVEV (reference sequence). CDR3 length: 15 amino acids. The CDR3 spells CASSLSPSRGRGYTF. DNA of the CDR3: TGTGCCAGCAGTTTATCACCCTCCAGAGGGAGAGGCTACACCTTC.

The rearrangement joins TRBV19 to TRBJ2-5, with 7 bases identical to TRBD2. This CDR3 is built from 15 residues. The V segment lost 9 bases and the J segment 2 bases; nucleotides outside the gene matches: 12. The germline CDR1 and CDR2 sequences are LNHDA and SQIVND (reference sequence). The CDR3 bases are TGTGCCAGCGCTCGGGGGGAGGGGTATCAAGAGACCCAGTACTTC. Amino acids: CASARGEGYQETQYF.

The CDR3 DNA reads TGTGCCAGCAGCTTACCCGAATCAGGGTCGGCGAACACTGAAGCTTTCTTT. Its protein product is CASSLPESGSANTEAFF. This rearrangement joins TRBV7-9 to TRBJ1-1; TRBD1 might be the D (5 bases). V shed 2 bases and J shed 1 base, with 17 bases lying between them. From germline, CDR1 is SEHNR and CDR2 FQNEAQ (reference sequence). The CDR3 runs 17 residues. The full variable domain, in which reference TRBV7-9 and TRBJ1-1 provide the parts outside the CDR3, is DTGVSQNPRHKITKRGQNVTFRCDPISEHNRLYWYRQTLGQGPEFLTYFQNEAQLEKSRLLSDRFSAERPKGSFSTLEIQRTEQGDSAMYLCASSLPESGSANTEAFFGQGTRLTVV.

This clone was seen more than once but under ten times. CDR3 bases: TGTGCCATCAGTGAGTCTGGGCAAGTCGCTCCCTACGAGCAGTACTTC. It yields the protein CAISESGQVAPYEQYF. The chain carries TRBV10-3 and TRBJ2-7; D remains unclear. Trimming cost V 0 bases and J 2 bases, with 14 bases left between them. This CDR3 spans 16 amino acids. Germline CDR1 and CDR2: ENHRY and SYGVKD.

CDR3 bases: TGTGCCAGCAGCCAAGGGCCGACAGGGAATTATAACAATGAGCAGTTCTTC. This sequence encodes CASSQGPTGNYNNEQFF. This chain joins TRBV4-2 and TRBJ2-1, with 7 bases fitting TRBD1. Germline trimming cut 1 base from V and 5 bases from J; bases unmatched to any gene: 11. The CDR3 has 17 residues. CDR1 and CDR2 (germline): LGHNA, YNFKEQ.

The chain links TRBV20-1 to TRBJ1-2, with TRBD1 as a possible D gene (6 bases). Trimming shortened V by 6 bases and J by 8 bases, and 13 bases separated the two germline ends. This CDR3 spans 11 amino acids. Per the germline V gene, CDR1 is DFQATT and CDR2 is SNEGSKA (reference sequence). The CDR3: CSAGDIQGYTF. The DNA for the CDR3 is TGCAGTGCCGGGGACATTCAGGGCTACACCTTC.

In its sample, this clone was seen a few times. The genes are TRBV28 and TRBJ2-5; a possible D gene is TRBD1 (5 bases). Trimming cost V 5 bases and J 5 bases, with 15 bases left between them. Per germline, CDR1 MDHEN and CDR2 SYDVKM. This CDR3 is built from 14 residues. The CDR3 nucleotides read TGTGCCAGCAGTCCATCCTCCAGGGTGGAGACCCAGTACTTC. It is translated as CASSPSSRVETQYF.

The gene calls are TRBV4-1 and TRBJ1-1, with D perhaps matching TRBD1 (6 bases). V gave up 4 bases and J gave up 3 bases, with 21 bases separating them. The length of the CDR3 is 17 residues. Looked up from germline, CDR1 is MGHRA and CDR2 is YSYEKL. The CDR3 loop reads CASSPHTGFYDHTEAFF. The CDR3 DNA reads TGCGCCAGCAGCCCTCACACAGGGTTTTATGACCACACTGAAGCTTTCTTT.

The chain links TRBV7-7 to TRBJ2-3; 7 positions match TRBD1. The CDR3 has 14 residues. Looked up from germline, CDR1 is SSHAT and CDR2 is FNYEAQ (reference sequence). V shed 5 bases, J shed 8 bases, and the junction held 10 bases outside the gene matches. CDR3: CASSPTGERGTQYF. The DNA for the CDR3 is TGTGCCAGCAGCCCAACAGGGGAGAGAGGTACGCAGTATTTT. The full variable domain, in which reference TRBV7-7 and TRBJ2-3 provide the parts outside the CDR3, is GAGVSQSPRYKVTKRGQDVTLRCDPISSHATLYWYQQALGQGPEFLTYFNYEAQPDKSGLPSDRFSAERPEGSISTLTIQRTEQRDSAMYRCASSPTGERGTQYFGPGTRLTVL.

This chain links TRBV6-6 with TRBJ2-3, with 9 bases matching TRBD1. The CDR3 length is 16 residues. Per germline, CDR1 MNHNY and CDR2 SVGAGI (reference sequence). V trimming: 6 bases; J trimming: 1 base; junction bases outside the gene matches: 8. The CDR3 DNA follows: TGTGCCAGCAGCCTTACCCGGGACAGGGGCACAGATACGCAGTATTTT. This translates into CASSLTRDRGTDTQYF.

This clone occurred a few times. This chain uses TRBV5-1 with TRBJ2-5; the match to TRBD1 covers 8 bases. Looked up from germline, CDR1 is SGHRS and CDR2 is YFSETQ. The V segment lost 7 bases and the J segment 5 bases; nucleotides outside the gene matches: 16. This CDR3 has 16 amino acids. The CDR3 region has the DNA TGCGCCAGCGTCCTCGGGGCAGGGGGCCAATCTGAGACCCAGTACTTC. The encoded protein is CASVLGAGGQSETQYF.

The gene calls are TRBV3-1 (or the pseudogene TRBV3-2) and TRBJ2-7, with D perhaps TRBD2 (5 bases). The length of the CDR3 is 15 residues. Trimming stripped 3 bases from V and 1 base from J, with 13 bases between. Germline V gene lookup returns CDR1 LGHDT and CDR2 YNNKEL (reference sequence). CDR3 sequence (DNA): TGTGCCAGCAGCCATTGGACTGATCCTTCCTACGAGCAGTACTTC. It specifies CASSHWTDPSYEQYF.

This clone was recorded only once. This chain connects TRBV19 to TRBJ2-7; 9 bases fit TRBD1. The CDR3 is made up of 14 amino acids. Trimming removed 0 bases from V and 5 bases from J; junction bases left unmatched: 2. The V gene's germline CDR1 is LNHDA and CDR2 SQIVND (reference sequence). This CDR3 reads CASSIEGTGNEQYF. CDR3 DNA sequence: TGTGCCAGTAGTATAGAAGGGACAGGGAACGAGCAGTACTTC.